A selection of T cell receptor beta chains follows, all from one sample in a study of early T cells in non-severe SARS-CoV-2 infection. TCRdb independently ran MiXCR on the 5' RACE reads; one entry per CDR3 protein. Found here are approximately 70,000 distinct CDR3 sequences, about 11% of them singletons; the top ten hold 5% to 6.5%. The sequenced sample consisted of whole blood. Receptor source: an adult who was a healthcare worker with PCR-confirmed SARS-CoV-2 infection or an uninfected control (not recorded which). The CDR3 runs from the conserved cysteine through the conserved F or W. The D gene is left open where the match is weak. Some rows mark clone size as missing; the rest say once, few, many or name a class of expanded clone.

NA	TRBV21-1	NA	TRBJ2-7	CASREPGQVPHEQYF	TGTGCCAGCAGGGAGCCGGGACAGGTCCCACACGAGCAGTACTTC
NA	TRBV29-1	many	TRBJ2-2	CSASTGGTGELFF	TGCAGCGCCTCCACGGGCGGCACCGGGGAGCTGTTTTTT
TRBD2	TRBV7-8	many	TRBJ2-7	CASSDTLGGRVPTYEQYF	TGTGCCAGCAGCGATACCCTTGGGGGGAGGGTCCCTACCTACGAGCAGTACTTC
NA	TRBV7-2	NA	TRBJ1-1	CASSAHRDTEAFF	TGTGCCAGCAGCGCTCACAGGGACACTGAAGCTTTCTTT
NA	TRBV9	few	TRBJ1-5	CASSVGGKGDQPQHF	TGTGCCAGCAGCGTAGGCGGAAAAGGGGATCAGCCCCAGCATTTT
NA	TRBV7-3	few	TRBJ2-2	CARCGNTGELFF	TGTGCCAGATGCGGCAACACCGGGGAGCTGTTTTTT
TRBD1	TRBV4-3	many	TRBJ2-3	CASSQTITGADTQYF	TGCGCCAGCAGCCAGACGATAACAGGGGCAGATACGCAGTATTTT
NA	TRBV6-6	NA	TRBJ1-2	CASSYSERPTGYTF	TGTGCCAGCAGTTACTCGGAGAGACCTACCGGCTACACCTTC
TRBD2	TRBV7-8	NA	TRBJ2-7	CASSVGTSGRALYEQYF	TGTGCCAGCAGCGTAGGGACTAGCGGGAGGGCCCTCTACGAGCAGTACTTC
TRBD1	TRBV20-1	NA	TRBJ2-7	CSASRDRRFYEQYF	TGCAGTGCTAGCCGGGACAGGAGATTCTACGAGCAGTACTTC
NA	TRBV18	few	TRBJ2-5	CASSQNHQETQYF	TGTGCCAGCTCACAAAACCACCAAGAGACCCAGTACTTC